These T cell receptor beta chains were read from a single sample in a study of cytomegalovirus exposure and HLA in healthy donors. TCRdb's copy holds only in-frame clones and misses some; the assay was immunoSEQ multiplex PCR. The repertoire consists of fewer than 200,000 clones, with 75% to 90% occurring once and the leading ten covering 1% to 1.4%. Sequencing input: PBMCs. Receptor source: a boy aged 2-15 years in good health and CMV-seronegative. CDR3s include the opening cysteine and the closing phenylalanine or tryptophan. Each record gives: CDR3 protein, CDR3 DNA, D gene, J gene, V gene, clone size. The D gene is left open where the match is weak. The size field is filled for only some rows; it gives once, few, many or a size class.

CDR3 protein: CASSAPGTHNGNTIYF
CDR3 DNA: TGTGCCAGCAGTGCCCCCGGGACACACAATGGAAACACCATATATTTT
D gene: NA
J gene: TRBJ1-3
V gene: TRBV2
clone size: once

CDR3 protein: CASSLAQGVGYGYTF
CDR3 DNA: TGTGCCAGCAGCTTAGCACAGGGGGTCGGCTATGGCTACACCTTC
D gene: TRBD1
J gene: TRBJ1-2
V gene: TRBV11-2
clone size: once

CDR3 protein: CASSLYPGSSYNEQFF
CDR3 DNA: TGTGCCAGCAGTTTATACCCAGGATCCTCCTACAATGAGCAGTTCTTC
D gene: NA
J gene: TRBJ2-1
V gene: TRBV27
clone size: NA

CDR3 protein: CASSLGGIPLNEQFF
CDR3 DNA: TGTGCCAGCAGTTTAGGCGGGATCCCCCTCAATGAGCAGTTCTTC
D gene: NA
J gene: TRBJ2-1
V gene: TRBV27
clone size: NA

CDR3 protein: CASSIYPGMPQHF
CDR3 DNA: TGTGCCAGCAGTATCTACCCCGGTATGCCCCAGCATTTT
D gene: NA
J gene: TRBJ1-5
V gene: TRBV27
clone size: NA

CDR3 protein: CAISESAGMNTEAFF
CDR3 DNA: TGTGCCATCAGTGAGTCGGCGGGAATGAACACTGAAGCTTTCTTT
D gene: NA
J gene: TRBJ1-1
V gene: TRBV10-3
clone size: NA

CDR3 protein: CATSRDGAYLGQGGHEQFF
CDR3 DNA: TGTGCCACCAGCAGAGATGGTGCTTATCTGGGACAGGGGGGTCATGAGCAGTTCTTC
D gene: TRBD1
J gene: TRBJ2-1
V gene: TRBV15
clone size: NA

CDR3 protein: CASSITGDEAFF
CDR3 DNA: TGTGCCAGTAGTATTACGGGAGATGAAGCTTTCTTT
D gene: NA
J gene: TRBJ1-1
V gene: TRBV19
clone size: once

CDR3 protein: CASSQARESGANVLTF
CDR3 DNA: TGTGCCAGCAGCCAAGCACGTGAGTCTGGGGCCAACGTCCTGACTTTC
D gene: NA
J gene: TRBJ2-6
V gene: TRBV14
clone size: NA

CDR3 protein: CASSLVGGAGNEQFF
CDR3 DNA: TGCGCCAGCAGCTTGGTTGGCGGAGCTGGCAATGAGCAGTTCTTC
D gene: NA
J gene: TRBJ2-1
V gene: TRBV5-1
clone size: NA

CDR3 protein: CASSLGAGAGELFF
CDR3 DNA: TGTGCCAGCAGCTTAGGGGCCGGGGCCGGGGAGCTGTTTTTT
D gene: NA
J gene: TRBJ2-2
V gene: TRBV7-9
clone size: NA

CDR3 protein: CSVRGVVAKNIQYF
CDR3 DNA: TGCAGCGTCCGCGGTGTAGTAGCCAAAAACATTCAGTACTTC
D gene: NA
J gene: TRBJ2-4
V gene: TRBV29-1
clone size: NA

CDR3 protein: CARGPGRDKGYEQYF
CDR3 DNA: TGTGCCAGGGGACCAGGACGGGACAAGGGGTACGAGCAGTACTTC
D gene: NA
J gene: TRBJ2-7
V gene: TRBV2
clone size: few

CDR3 protein: CASSGAGQETQYF
CDR3 DNA: TGTGCCAGCTCAGGGGCTGGGCAAGAGACCCAGTACTTC
D gene: NA
J gene: TRBJ2-5
V gene: TRBV11-2
clone size: NA

CDR3 protein: CASSGGQGKNEKLFF
CDR3 DNA: TGCGCCAGCAGCGGCGGACAGGGGAAGAATGAAAAACTGTTTTTT
D gene: TRBD1
J gene: TRBJ1-4
V gene: TRBV5-1
clone size: NA

CDR3 protein: CASGGYSNQPQHF
CDR3 DNA: TGTGCCAGCGGGGGGTATAGCAATCAGCCCCAGCATTTT
D gene: NA
J gene: TRBJ1-5
V gene: TRBV28
clone size: NA

CDR3 protein: CASSLGQGTSEQYF
CDR3 DNA: TGTGCCAGCAGTTTGGGACAGGGGACCTCCGAGCAGTACTTC
D gene: TRBD1
J gene: TRBJ2-7
V gene: TRBV27
clone size: once

CDR3 protein: CASSTLGQGASYGYTF
CDR3 DNA: TGTGCCAGCAGCACCCTGGGACAGGGGGCCAGCTATGGCTACACCTTC
D gene: TRBD1
J gene: TRBJ1-2
V gene: TRBV9
clone size: NA

CDR3 protein: CASSVTGQRSYEQYF
CDR3 DNA: TGCGCCAGCAGCGTAACGGGACAGAGATCCTACGAGCAGTACTTC
D gene: TRBD1
J gene: TRBJ2-7
V gene: TRBV5-1
clone size: few

CDR3 protein: CASSSRTITDTQYF
CDR3 DNA: TGTGCCAGTAGTTCCCGGACTATCACAGATACGCAGTATTTT
D gene: NA
J gene: TRBJ2-3
V gene: TRBV19
clone size: NA

CDR3 protein: CASSQAQAFYGYTF
CDR3 DNA: TGTGCCAGCAGCCAAGCCCAGGCTTTCTATGGCTACACCTTC
D gene: NA
J gene: TRBJ1-2
V gene: TRBV14
clone size: NA

CDR3 protein: CASSVAGGTDSGNTIYF
CDR3 DNA: TGTGCCAGCAGCGTAGCCGGCGGCACTGACTCTGGAAACACCATATATTTT
D gene: NA
J gene: TRBJ1-3
V gene: TRBV9
clone size: NA

CDR3 protein: CASSPGTGTTEAFF
CDR3 DNA: TGTGCCAGCAGTCCCGGGACAGGAACCACTGAAGCTTTCTTT
D gene: TRBD1
J gene: TRBJ1-1
V gene: TRBV6-1
clone size: NA

CDR3 protein: CASGGSRRTDTQYF
CDR3 DNA: TGTGCCAGCGGTGGTAGCCGCCGCACAGATACGCAGTATTTT
D gene: NA
J gene: TRBJ2-3
V gene: TRBV7-8
clone size: NA

CDR3 protein: CASSLVVGAVETQYF
CDR3 DNA: TGTGCCAGCAGCTTAGTCGTAGGGGCGGTGGAGACCCAGTACTTC
D gene: NA
J gene: TRBJ2-5
V gene: TRBV11-2
clone size: NA

CDR3 protein: CASGDRQPYNEKLFF
CDR3 DNA: TGTGCCAGCGGGGATCGACAGCCTTATAATGAAAAACTGTTTTTT
D gene: NA
J gene: TRBJ1-4
V gene: TRBV6-9
clone size: NA

CDR3 protein: CASSKSGGNNNEQFF
CDR3 DNA: TGTGCCAGCAGCAAGAGCGGGGGGAACAACAATGAGCAGTTCTTC
D gene: TRBD2
J gene: TRBJ2-1
V gene: TRBV9
clone size: NA

CDR3 protein: CASSILGDSPLHF
CDR3 DNA: TGTGCCAGTAGTATATTAGGAGATTCACCCCTCCACTTT
D gene: NA
J gene: TRBJ1-6
V gene: TRBV19
clone size: NA

CDR3 protein: CASSHPGQGWTEAFF
CDR3 DNA: TGCGCCAGCAGTCATCCGGGACAGGGTTGGACTGAAGCTTTCTTT
D gene: TRBD1
J gene: TRBJ1-1
V gene: TRBV23-1
clone size: NA

CDR3 protein: CASSRTSGTYNEQFF
CDR3 DNA: TGTGCCAGCAGCCGAACTAGCGGGACTTACAATGAGCAGTTCTTC
D gene: TRBD2
J gene: TRBJ2-1
V gene: TRBV5-6
clone size: NA